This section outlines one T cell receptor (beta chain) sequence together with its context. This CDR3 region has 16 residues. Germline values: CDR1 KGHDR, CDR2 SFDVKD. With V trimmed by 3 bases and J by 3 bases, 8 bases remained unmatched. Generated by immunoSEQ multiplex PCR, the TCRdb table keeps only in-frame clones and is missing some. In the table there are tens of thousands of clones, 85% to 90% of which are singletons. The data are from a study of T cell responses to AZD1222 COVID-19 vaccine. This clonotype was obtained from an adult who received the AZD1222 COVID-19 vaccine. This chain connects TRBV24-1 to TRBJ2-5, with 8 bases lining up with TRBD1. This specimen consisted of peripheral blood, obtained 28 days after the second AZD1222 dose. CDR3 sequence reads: CATSDPLDRAEETQYF. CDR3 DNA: TGTGCCACCAGTGATCCCCTGGACAGGGCTGAAGAGACCCAGTACTTC.